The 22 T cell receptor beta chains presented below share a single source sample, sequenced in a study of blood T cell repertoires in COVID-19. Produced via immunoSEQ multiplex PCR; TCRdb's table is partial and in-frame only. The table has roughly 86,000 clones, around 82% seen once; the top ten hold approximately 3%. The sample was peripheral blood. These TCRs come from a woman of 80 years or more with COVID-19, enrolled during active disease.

The CDR3: CASTPGQGINYGYTF. DNA of the CDR3: TGTGCCAGCACCCCGGGGCAGGGGATTAACTATGGCTACACCTTC. The chain joins TRBV28 to TRBJ1-2; weak D call: TRBD1 (6 bases). CDR1 is MDHEN and CDR2 is SYDVKM in the germline V gene. Trimming took off 7 bases at V and 1 base at J, with 16 bases between the two ends. This CDR3 spans 15 amino acids.

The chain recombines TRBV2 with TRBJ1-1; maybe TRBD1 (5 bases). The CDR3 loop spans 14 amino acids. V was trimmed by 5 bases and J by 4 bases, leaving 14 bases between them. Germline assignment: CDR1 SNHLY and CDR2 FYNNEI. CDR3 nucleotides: TGTGCCAGCAGTAGAGAGGCGGGGGGCACTGAAGCTTTCTTT. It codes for CASSREAGGTEAFF.

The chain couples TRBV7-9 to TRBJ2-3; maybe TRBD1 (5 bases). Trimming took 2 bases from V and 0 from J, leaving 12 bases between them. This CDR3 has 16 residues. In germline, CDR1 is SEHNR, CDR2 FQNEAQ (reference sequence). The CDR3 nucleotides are TGTGCCAGCAGCTTATTAGGGGTTCCTAGCACAGATACGCAGTATTTT. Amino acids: CASSLLGVPSTDTQYF.

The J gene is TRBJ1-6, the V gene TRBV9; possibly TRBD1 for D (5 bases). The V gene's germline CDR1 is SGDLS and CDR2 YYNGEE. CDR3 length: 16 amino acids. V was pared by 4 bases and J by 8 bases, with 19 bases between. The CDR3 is CASSTPRGGVHSPLHF. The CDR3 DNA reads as TGTGCCAGCAGCACCCCCCGGGGGGGGGTCCATTCACCCCTCCACTTT.

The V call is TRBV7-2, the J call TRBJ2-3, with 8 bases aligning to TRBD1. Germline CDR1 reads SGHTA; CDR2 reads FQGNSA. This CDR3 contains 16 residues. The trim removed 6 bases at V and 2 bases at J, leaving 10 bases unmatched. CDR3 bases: TGTGCCAGCAGGGATAAGGGACAGGTGTACACAGATACGCAGTATTTT. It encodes CASRDKGQVYTDTQYF.

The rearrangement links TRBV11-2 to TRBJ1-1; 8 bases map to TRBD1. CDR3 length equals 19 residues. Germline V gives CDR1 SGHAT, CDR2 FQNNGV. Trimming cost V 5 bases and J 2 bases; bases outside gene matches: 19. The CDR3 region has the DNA TGTGCCAGCAGCGATAAGTGGACAGGGATGAGAGGGGGTAACACTGAAGCTTTCTTT. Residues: CASSDKWTGMRGGNTEAFF.

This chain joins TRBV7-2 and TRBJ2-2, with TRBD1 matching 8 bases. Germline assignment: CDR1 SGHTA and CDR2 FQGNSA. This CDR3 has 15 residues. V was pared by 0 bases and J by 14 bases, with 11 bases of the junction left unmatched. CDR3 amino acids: CASSLASSGQGELFF. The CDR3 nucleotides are TGTGCCAGCAGCTTAGCGAGTTCAGGACAGGGCGAACTGTTTTTT.

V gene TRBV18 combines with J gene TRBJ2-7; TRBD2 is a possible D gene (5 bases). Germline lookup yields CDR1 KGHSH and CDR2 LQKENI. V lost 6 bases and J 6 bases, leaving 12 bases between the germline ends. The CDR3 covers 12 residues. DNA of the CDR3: TGTGCCAGCTCCCCCAACCGGGGCGAGCAGTACTTC. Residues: CASSPNRGEQYF. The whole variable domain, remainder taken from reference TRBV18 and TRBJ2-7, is NAGVMQNPRHLVRRRGQEARLRCSPMKGHSHVYWYRQLPEEGLKFMVYLQKENIIDESGMPKERFSAEFPKEGPSILRIQQVVRGDSAAYFCASSPNRGEQYFGPGTRLTVT.

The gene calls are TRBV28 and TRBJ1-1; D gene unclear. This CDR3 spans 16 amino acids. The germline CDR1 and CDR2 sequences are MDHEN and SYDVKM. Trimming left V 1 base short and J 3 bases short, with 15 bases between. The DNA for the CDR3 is TGTGCCAGCAGTTTATCTTTCGGATCGGGTTACACTGAAGCTTTCTTT. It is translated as CASSLSFGSGYTEAFF.

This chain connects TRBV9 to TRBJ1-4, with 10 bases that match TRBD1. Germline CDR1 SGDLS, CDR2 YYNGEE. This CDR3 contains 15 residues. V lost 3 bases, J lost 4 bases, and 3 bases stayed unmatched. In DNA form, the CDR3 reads TGTGCCAGCAGCGCAGGACAGGGGGTTAATGAAAAACTGTTTTTT. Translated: CASSAGQGVNEKLFF. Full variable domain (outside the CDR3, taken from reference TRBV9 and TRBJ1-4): DSGVTQTPKHLITATGQRVTLRCSPRSGDLSVYWYQQSLDQGLQFLIQYYNGEERAKGNILERFSAQQFPDLHSELNLSSLELGDSALYFCASSAGQGVNEKLFFGSGTQLSVL.

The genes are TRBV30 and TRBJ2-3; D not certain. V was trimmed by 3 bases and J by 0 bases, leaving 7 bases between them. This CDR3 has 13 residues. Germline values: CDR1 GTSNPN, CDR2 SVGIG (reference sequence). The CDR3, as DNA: TGTGCCTGGAGCTCTGTGAGCACAGATACGCAGTATTTT. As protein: CAWSSVSTDTQYF.

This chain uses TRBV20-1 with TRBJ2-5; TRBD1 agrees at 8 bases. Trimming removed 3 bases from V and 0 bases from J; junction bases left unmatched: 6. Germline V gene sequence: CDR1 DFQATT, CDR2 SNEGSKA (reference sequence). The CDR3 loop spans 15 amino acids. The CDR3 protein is CSASRGTGYQETQYF. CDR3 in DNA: TGCAGTGCTAGTCGGGGGACAGGTTACCAAGAGACCCAGTACTTC.

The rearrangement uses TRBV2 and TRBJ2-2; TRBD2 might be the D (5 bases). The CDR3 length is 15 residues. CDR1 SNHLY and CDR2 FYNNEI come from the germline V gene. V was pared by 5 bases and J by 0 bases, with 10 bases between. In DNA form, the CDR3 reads TGTGCCAGCAGTCAAGACTACCCGAACACCGGGGAGCTGTTTTTT. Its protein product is CASSQDYPNTGELFF. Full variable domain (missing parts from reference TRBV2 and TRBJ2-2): EPEVTQTPSHQVTQMGQEVILRCVPISNHLYFYWYRQILGQKVEFLVSFYNNEISEKSEIFDDQFSVERPDGSNFTLKIRSTKLEDSAMYFCASSQDYPNTGELFFGEGSRLTVL.

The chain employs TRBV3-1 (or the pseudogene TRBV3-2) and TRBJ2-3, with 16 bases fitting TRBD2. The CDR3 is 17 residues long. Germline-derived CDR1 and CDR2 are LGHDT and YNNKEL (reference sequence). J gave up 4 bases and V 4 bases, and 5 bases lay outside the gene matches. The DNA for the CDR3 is TGTGCCAGCAGCCTAATGGGACTAGCGGGAGGGGCAGATACGCAGTATTTT. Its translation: CASSLMGLAGGADTQYF.

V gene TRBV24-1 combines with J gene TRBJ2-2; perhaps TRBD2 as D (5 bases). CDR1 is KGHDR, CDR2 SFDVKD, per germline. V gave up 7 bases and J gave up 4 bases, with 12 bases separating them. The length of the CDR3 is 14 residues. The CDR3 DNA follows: TGTGCCACCAGGGAGGAGCGGCCCACCGGGGAGCTGTTTTTT. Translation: CATREERPTGELFF.

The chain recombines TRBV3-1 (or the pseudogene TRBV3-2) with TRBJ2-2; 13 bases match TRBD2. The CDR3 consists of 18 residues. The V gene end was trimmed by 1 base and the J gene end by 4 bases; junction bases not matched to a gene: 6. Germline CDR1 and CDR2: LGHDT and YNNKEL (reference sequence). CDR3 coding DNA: TGTGCCAGCAGCCAAGCACCGGGACTAGCGGGGCCCACCGGGGAGCTGTTTTTT. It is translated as CASSQAPGLAGPTGELFF.

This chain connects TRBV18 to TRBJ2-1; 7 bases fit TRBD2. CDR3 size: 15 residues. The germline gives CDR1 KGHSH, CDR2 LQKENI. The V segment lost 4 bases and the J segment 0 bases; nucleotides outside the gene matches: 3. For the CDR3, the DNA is TGTGCCAGCTCACATACTAGCGCCTCCTACAATGAGCAGTTCTTC. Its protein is CASSHTSASYNEQFF.

The CDR3 protein is CASSEKYGYTF. In DNA, the CDR3 is TGTGCCAGTTCGGAGAAGTATGGCTACACCTTC. This chain links TRBV6-6 with TRBJ1-2; D not resolved. The CDR3 sequence is 11 residues long. Trimming removed 9 bases at V and 5 bases at J, with 10 bases between. CDR1 and CDR2 (germline): MNHNY, SVGAGI (reference sequence).

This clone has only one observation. CDR3 in DNA: TGTGCCAGCTCATACTCTGGACAGGGGACATACGAGCAGTACTTC. Translating it yields CASSYSGQGTYEQYF. The chain recombines TRBV6-5 with TRBJ2-7; 9 bases fit TRBD1. CDR1 is MNHEY, CDR2 SVGAGI, per germline. Unmatched junction bases numbered 12, after V lost 8 bases and J lost 4 bases. This CDR3 is built from 15 residues.

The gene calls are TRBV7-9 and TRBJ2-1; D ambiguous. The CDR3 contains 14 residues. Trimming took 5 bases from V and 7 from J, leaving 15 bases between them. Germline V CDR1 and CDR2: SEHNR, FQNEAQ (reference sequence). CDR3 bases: TGTGCCAGCAGCCTTACTTTTCGAACGAATGAGCAGTTCTTC. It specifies CASSLTFRTNEQFF.

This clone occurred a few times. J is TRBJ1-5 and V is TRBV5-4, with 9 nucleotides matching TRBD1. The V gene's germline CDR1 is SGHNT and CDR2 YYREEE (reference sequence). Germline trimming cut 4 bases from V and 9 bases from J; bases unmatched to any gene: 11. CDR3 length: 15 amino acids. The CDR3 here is CASSHRDRDQGPQHF. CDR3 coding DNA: TGTGCCAGCAGCCACCGGGACAGGGATCAAGGGCCCCAGCATTTT.

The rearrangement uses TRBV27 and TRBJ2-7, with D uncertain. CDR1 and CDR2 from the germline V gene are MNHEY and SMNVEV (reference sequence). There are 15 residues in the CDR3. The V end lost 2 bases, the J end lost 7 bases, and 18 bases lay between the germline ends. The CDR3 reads CASSLLRLSSWEQYF. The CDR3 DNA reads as TGTGCCAGCAGTTTACTCAGGCTATCCTCTTGGGAGCAGTACTTC.